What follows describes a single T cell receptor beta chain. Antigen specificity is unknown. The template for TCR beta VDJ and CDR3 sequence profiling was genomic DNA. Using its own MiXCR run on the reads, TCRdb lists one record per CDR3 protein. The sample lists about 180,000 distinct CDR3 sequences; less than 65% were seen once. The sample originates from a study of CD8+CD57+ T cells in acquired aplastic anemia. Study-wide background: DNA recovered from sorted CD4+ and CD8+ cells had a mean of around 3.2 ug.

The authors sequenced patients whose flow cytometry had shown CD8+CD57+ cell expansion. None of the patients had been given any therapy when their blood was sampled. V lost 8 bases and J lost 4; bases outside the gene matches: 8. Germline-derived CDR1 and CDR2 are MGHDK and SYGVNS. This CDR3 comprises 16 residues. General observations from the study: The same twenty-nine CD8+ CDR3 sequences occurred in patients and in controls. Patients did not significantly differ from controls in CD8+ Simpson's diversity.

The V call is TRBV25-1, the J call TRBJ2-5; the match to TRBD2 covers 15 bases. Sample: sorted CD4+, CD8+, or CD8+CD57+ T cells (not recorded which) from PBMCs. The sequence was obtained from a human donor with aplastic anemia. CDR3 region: CASQDRGLAGGETQYF. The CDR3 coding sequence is TGTGCCAGCCAAGATAGGGGACTAGCGGGGGGAGAGACCCAGTACTTC.